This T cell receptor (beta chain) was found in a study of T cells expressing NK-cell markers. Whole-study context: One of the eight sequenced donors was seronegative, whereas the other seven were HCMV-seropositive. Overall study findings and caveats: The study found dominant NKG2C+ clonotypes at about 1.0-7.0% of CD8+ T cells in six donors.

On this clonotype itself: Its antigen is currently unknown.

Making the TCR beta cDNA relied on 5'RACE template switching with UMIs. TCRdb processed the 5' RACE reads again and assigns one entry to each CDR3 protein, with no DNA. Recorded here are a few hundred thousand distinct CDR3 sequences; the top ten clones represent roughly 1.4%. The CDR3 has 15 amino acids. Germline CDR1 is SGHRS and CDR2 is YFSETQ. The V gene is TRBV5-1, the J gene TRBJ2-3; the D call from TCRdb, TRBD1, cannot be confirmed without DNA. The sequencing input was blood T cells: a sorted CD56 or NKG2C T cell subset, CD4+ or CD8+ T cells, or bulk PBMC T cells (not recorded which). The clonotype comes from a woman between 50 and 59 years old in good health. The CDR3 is CASSLADRDGDTQYF.